Below, 21 T cell receptor beta chains from the same sample are listed, as sequenced in a study of blood T cells in healthy people across ages. A sample-barcoded 5' primer and a J-beta primer mix were used in a second PCR of about 7 to 12 cycles. TCRdb ran MiXCR on the 5' RACE reads and lists one entry per CDR3 protein. The table has 1.5 million to 2 million distinct CDR3 sequences, 28% seen once. Sample: blood. The receptors here all came from a woman aged 25 to 39 in good health.

Concerning this clonotype: A junction end diverges from the germline sequence, so it may reflect a read error. The chain joins TRBV11-2 to TRBJ2-7; D assignment may be TRBD1 or TRBD2 (5 bases each). Germline CDR1 and CDR2: SGHAT and FQNNGV. The CDR3 loop spans 15 amino acids. CDR3 nucleotide sequence: TGTACCAGCAGCACGACCGGGACCGCCGTGCTCGAGCAGTACTTC. Translation gives CTSSTTGTAVLEQYF.

This chain uses TRBV28 with TRBJ2-1; D uncertain. CDR1 and CDR2 from the germline V gene are MDHEN and SYDVKM. The CDR3 loop spans 10 amino acids. The germline V and J ends were trimmed by 5 bases and 10 bases, with 6 bases remaining between them. The CDR3 bases are TGTGCCAGCAGTCGGGTCGAGCAGTTCTTC. It specifies CASSRVEQFF.

The V gene is TRBV7-2, the J gene TRBJ2-3, with D uncertain. V shed 7 bases and J shed 3 bases, with 11 bases lying between them. The V gene's germline CDR1 is SGHTA and CDR2 FQGNSA. The CDR3 is 13 residues long. The CDR3 loop is CASTFYGTDTQYF. The DNA for the CDR3 is TGTGCCAGCACCTTCTATGGGACAGATACGCAGTATTTT.

On this clonotype itself: This could be a read error, since a much larger clone is one nucleotide away. The gene calls are TRBV24-1 and TRBJ2-1; D may be TRBD2 (5 bases). The CDR3 is made up of 16 amino acids. V was trimmed by 5 bases and J by 6 bases, leaving 19 bases between them. Per the germline V gene, CDR1 is KGHDR and CDR2 is SFDVKD. The CDR3: CATSGRTKVRSNEQFF. The CDR3 bases are TGTGCCACCAGTGGGAGGACGAAAGTGAGGTCCAATGAGCAGTTCTTC.

The rearrangement joins TRBV6-5 to TRBJ2-2, with D possibly TRBD2 on 7 matching bases. Germline V gene data show CDR1 as MNHEY and CDR2 as SVGAGI. The V end was cut by 4 bases, the J end by 1 base, with 16 bases between. The CDR3 has 17 amino acids. The CDR3 here is CASSLSPGGGNTGELFF. CDR3 in DNA: TGTGCCAGCAGTTTGTCCCCGGGGGGCGGGAACACCGGGGAGCTGTTTTTT.

DNA for the CDR3: TGTGCCAGCAGCCCGCAGGAGCGGACCGGGGAGCTGTTTTTT. It is translated as CASSPQERTGELFF. The V call is TRBV7-3, the J call TRBJ2-2; perhaps TRBD2 as D (5 bases). V was pared by 5 bases and J by 5 bases, with 12 bases between. The length of the CDR3 is 14 residues. Germline V gene data show CDR1 as SGHTA and CDR2 as FQGTGA.

There are many counts of this clonotype. V is TRBV27 and J is TRBJ2-7; 7 nucleotides match TRBD1. Trimming removed 2 bases from V and 3 bases from J; junction bases left unmatched: 7. The germline CDR1 and CDR2 sequences are MNHEY and SMNVEV (reference sequence). The CDR3 loop spans 15 amino acids. Here the CDR3 DNA reads TGTGCCAGCAGTTTAAAACAGGGGTCCCTCTACGAGCAGTACTTC. This encodes CASSLKQGSLYEQYF.

This clonotype was recorded a few times. The chain combines TRBV6-2 or TRBV6-3 with TRBJ1-1; 9 bases fit TRBD1. J lost 1 base, V lost 6 bases, and 6 bases had no gene match. Germline V CDR1 and CDR2: MNHEY, SVGEGT. The CDR3 runs 15 residues. As DNA, the CDR3 is TGTGCCAGCAGGCCCTCGGGACAGGGGAACACTGAAGCTTTCTTT. It specifies CASRPSGQGNTEAFF.

This clonotype occurred many times. CDR3 in amino acids: CSAPPPRLAGTDEQFF. The CDR3 bases are TGCAGTGCCCCTCCACCCAGGCTAGCGGGCACGGATGAGCAGTTCTTC. The chain joins TRBV20-1 to TRBJ2-1; 8 nucleotides align to TRBD2. V lost 6 bases to trimming and J lost 8 bases; unmatched junction nucleotides: 18. The CDR3 has 16 residues. Germline V gene lookup returns CDR1 DFQATT and CDR2 SNEGSKA (reference sequence).

The sample holds many counts of this clonotype. The chain carries TRBV20-1 and TRBJ2-6; 8 nucleotides match TRBD2. The CDR3 contains 16 residues. The V gene end was trimmed by 0 bases and the J gene end by 1 base; junction bases not matched to a gene: 2. CDR1 and CDR2 (germline): DFQATT, SNEGSKA (reference sequence). CDR3 residues: CSARDPGGSGANVLTF. CDR3 DNA: TGCAGTGCTAGAGACCCGGGAGGGTCTGGGGCCAACGTCCTGACTTTC.

In regard to this clonotype: The junction and the germline gene differ at one end; a read error may be behind it. The chain uses TRBV24-1 and TRBJ2-5, with D possibly called TRBD1 or TRBD2 (6 bases each). CDR3 length: 15 amino acids. The germline V gene has CDR1 KGHDR and CDR2 SFDVKD. The CDR3 sequence: CTTSDLRDNYNEQYF. CDR3 DNA: TGTACCACCAGTGATTTGCGGGACAATTACAATGAGCAGTACTTC.

The V call is TRBV25-1, the J call TRBJ2-2; 8 nucleotides align to TRBD2. V dropped 1 base and J dropped 1; count of bases not matched to a gene: 8. CDR1 is MGHDK, CDR2 SYGVNS, per germline. This CDR3 is built from 18 residues. The CDR3 DNA reads TGTGCCAGCAGTGAATTGGCTAGCGGGTCCTTGAACACCGGGGAGCTGTTTTTT. Its translation: CASSELASGSLNTGELFF. The variable domain in full, with the rest retrieved from reference TRBV25-1 and TRBJ2-2, is EADIYQTPRYLVIGTGKKITLECSQTMGHDKMYWYQQDPGMELHLIHYSYGVNSTEKGDLSSESTVSRIRTEHFPLTLESARPSHTSQYLCASSELASGSLNTGELFFGEGSRLTVL.

This clonotype was counted at least ten times. The chain links TRBV5-1 to TRBJ2-7; 7 positions agree with TRBD1. The junction had 8 bases not matched to a gene; V was cut back by 4 bases and J by 4 bases. The CDR3 spans 14 residues. Germline CDR1 and CDR2: SGHRS and YFSETQ. The CDR3 loop is CASSPTTGSYEQYF. In DNA form, the CDR3 reads TGCGCCAGCAGCCCCACGACAGGGAGTTACGAGCAGTACTTC. Full variable domain (outside the CDR3, taken from reference TRBV5-1 and TRBJ2-7): KAGVTQTPRYLIKTRGQQVTLSCSPISGHRSVSWYQQTPGQGLQFLFEYFSETQRNKGNFPGRFSGRQFSNSRSEMNVSTLELGDSALYLCASSPTTGSYEQYFGPGTRLTVT.

V usage is TRBV7-2 and J usage is TRBJ2-3; 9 bases match TRBD2. Germline V gene data show CDR1 as SGHTA and CDR2 as FQGNSA. This CDR3 contains 17 residues. V was clipped by 1 base and J by 2 bases; unmatched bases: 7. CDR3 DNA: TGTGCCAGCAGCTTAGGGGGGACGGGACTAGCCACAGATACGCAGTATTTT. Residues: CASSLGGTGLATDTQYF.

As concerns this clonotype: A much larger clone is a single base away; this may be a read error. CDR3 residues: CASQALALGNEQYF. CDR3 coding DNA: TGTGCCAGCCAAGCACTTGCGCTTGGCAATGAGCAGTACTTC. The chain recombines TRBV2 with TRBJ2-4; D remains unclear. This CDR3 contains 14 residues. Trimming stripped 8 bases from V and 13 bases from J, with 24 bases between. Germline V CDR1 and CDR2: SNHLY, FYNNEI.

The CDR3 sequence is CSVGVNRGELFF. In DNA form, the CDR3 reads TGCAGCGTGGGGGTCAACCGCGGGGAGCTGTTTTTT. This chain uses TRBV29-1 with TRBJ2-2; D tentatively reads TRBD1 or TRBD2 (5 bases each). This CDR3 region has 12 residues. The V and J ends lost 6 bases and 7 bases respectively, with 12 bases between them. Looked up from germline, CDR1 is SQVTM and CDR2 is ANQGSEA.

The rearrangement uses TRBV6-6 and TRBJ2-7; 9 bases line up with TRBD1. This CDR3 region has 14 residues. Trimming removed 2 bases from V and 4 bases from J; junction bases left unmatched: 3. Germline V gene lookup returns CDR1 MNHNY and CDR2 SVGAGI (reference sequence). The CDR3: CASSYGTGKYEQYF. The CDR3 DNA is TGTGCCAGCAGTTACGGGACAGGGAAGTACGAGCAGTACTTC.

For this clonotype: This clone may be a read error of a much larger clone one base away. V usage is TRBV2 and J usage is TRBJ2-6, with 7 bases fitting TRBD1. Per germline, CDR1 SNHLY and CDR2 FYNNEI. The CDR3 runs 16 residues. Here the CDR3 reads CASSATGVPGANALTF. In nucleotides, the CDR3 is TGTGCCAGCAGCGCCACAGGGGTCCCTGGGGCCAACGCCCTGACTTTC.

The rearrangement joins TRBV5-1 to TRBJ1-4; 8 bases agree with TRBD1. Trimming cost V 6 bases and J 7 bases; bases outside gene matches: 11. Germline V gene data show CDR1 as SGHRS and CDR2 as YFSETQ. This CDR3 has 15 amino acids. CDR3 sequence reads: CASTKRGQVFEKLFF. The CDR3 DNA reads as TGCGCCAGCACCAAACGGGGACAGGTTTTTGAAAAACTGTTTTTT. The whole variable domain, filled in from reference TRBV5-1 and TRBJ1-4, reads KAGVTQTPRYLIKTRGQQVTLSCSPISGHRSVSWYQQTPGQGLQFLFEYFSETQRNKGNFPGRFSGRQFSNSRSEMNVSTLELGDSALYLCASTKRGQVFEKLFFGSGTQLSVL.

The chain links TRBV4-2 to TRBJ1-2; D is possibly TRBD1 (6 bases). The CDR3 covers 16 residues. Trimming left V 4 bases short and J 3 bases short, with 18 bases between. CDR1 and CDR2 (germline): LGHNA, YNFKEQ. The chain's CDR3 is CASSPWGRPADYGYTF. The CDR3 nucleotides are TGTGCCAGCAGCCCTTGGGGGCGCCCCGCGGACTATGGCTACACCTTC.

The chain has TRBV27 and TRBJ2-2, with D perhaps matching TRBD1 or TRBD2 (7 bases each). The CDR3 loop spans 16 amino acids. Germline V gives CDR1 MNHEY, CDR2 SMNVEV (reference sequence). V was cut by 6 bases and J by 7 bases, with 21 bases left in between. The CDR3 protein is CASSPGGVWENGELFF. As DNA, the CDR3 is TGTGCCAGCAGCCCAGGGGGGGTTTGGGAGAACGGGGAGCTGTTTTTT.